The text below deals with one T cell receptor beta chain. Its matching antigen is unknown. This sample is drawn from a study of shared clonotypes between healthy human individuals. Data came from immunoSEQ multiplex PCR; TCRdb stores just in-frame clones and leaves some out. This table holds about 2.5 million clones, 80% to 95% found once. The CDR3 length is 16 residues. Looked up from germline, CDR1 is SQVTM and CDR2 is ANQGSEA. Trimming took 7 bases from V and 9 from J, leaving 28 bases between them. In the CD4+ fraction, cells were divided into CD45RA+ naive and CD45RA-negative memory subsets. Study outcomes and limitations: Estimated richness values were generally larger in naive subsets than in memory subsets.

The chain uses TRBV29-1 and TRBJ2-1, with a tentative D call TRBD1 (6 bases). Sequences were obtained from naive CD4+ T cells from PBMCs. Subset described: CD45RA+ positively selected. The TCR sequence derives from a man between 18 and 35 years old in good health. Some clones in this sample may be carry-over from other donors' samples. The CDR3 here is CSAGTPQGRGRGEQFF. The CDR3 nucleotides read TGCAGCGCAGGGACCCCCCAGGGGAGAGGAAGGGGTGAGCAGTTCTTC.